One T cell receptor beta chain is described in this entry. Its antigen is undetermined. The assay was immunoSEQ multiplex PCR, and TCRdb's table has in-frame clones only and misses some. The sample has fewer than 40,000 clones, approximately 84% seen once. The data were taken from a study of vaccination effects on CD4 cells after COVID-19. Antigen-specific CD4+ T cell clonotypes were called by their expansion after viral peptide-pool culture in ViraFEST. Researchers isolated CD4+ T cells once roughly ten days of culture had elapsed. All participants had two doses of either the BNT162b2 or mRNA-1273 vaccine. This CDR3 contains 14 residues. V lost 0 bases, J lost 2 bases, and 9 bases lay in between. CDR1 is GTSNPN and CDR2 is SVGIG in the germline V gene (reference sequence).

The material was CD4+ T cells from PBMCs cultured with HCoV-NL63 spike peptides, obtained after COVID-19 vaccination. This clonotype was sampled from a human donor who received a COVID-19 vaccine. Some clones in this sample may be carry-over from other donors' samples. This chain connects TRBV30 to TRBJ2-3; D uncertain. In DNA form, the CDR3 reads TGTGCCTGGAGTGTTTTCAGGACCACAGATACGCAGTATTTT. This gives the protein CAWSVFRTTDTQYF.